One and the same sample provided the 24 T cell receptor beta chains below, sequenced in a study of shared clonotypes between healthy human individuals (dated by TCRdb to 2018 to 2020). The library was prepared using the immunoSEQ multiplex PCR assay. The clones in this table, taken by TCRdb from immuneACCESS, are in-frame only. Not every clone is retained; where verified, under half of the shortfall comes from an unresolved V gene, and the cause of the rest is unknown. The sample table records about 600,000 clones; 97% of these occur just once. 0.057% of the sample rests with the top ten. Sequencing was performed on naive CD4+ T cells sorted from blood. The cell subset or site label on this specimen signifies: CD45RA+ positively selected. The source is a woman under 40 in good health.

V and J are TRBV5-8 and TRBJ2-3; 8 nucleotides match TRBD2. CDR1 is SGHTS, CDR2 YDEGEE, per germline. CDR3 size: 16 residues. V lost 5 bases, J lost 4 bases, and 12 bases stayed unmatched. CDR3 nucleotide sequence: TGTGCCAGCAGTCGAAGAGCGGGAGTTCTGTCAGATACGCAGTATTTT. Translating gives CASSRRAGVLSDTQYF.

CDR3 sequence reads: CATSPGGGKTQYF. The CDR3 DNA follows: TGTGCCACCAGTCCCGGAGGTGGGAAGACCCAGTACTTC. The chain carries TRBV15 and TRBJ2-5, with D perhaps matching TRBD2 (5 bases). V was trimmed by 6 bases and J by 6 bases, leaving 14 bases between them. The germline V gene has CDR1 LNHNV and CDR2 YYDKDF (reference sequence). CDR3 length: 13 amino acids.

The V call is TRBV15, the J call TRBJ1-5; D gene unclear. CDR1 is LNHNV and CDR2 is YYDKDF in the germline V gene (reference sequence). The CDR3 covers 13 residues. Trimming cost V 1 base and J 2 bases, with 3 bases left between them. In nucleotides, the CDR3 is TGTGCCACCAGCAGAGTAGGCAATCAGCCCCAGCATTTT. This gives the protein CATSRVGNQPQHF.

The DNA of the CDR3 is TGTGCCAGCAGCTTAACATACAGGGAGGCCTCAGATACGCAGTATTTT. As protein: CASSLTYREASDTQYF. The chain has TRBV7-3 and TRBJ2-3; D possibly matches TRBD1 or TRBD2 (6 bases each). The CDR3 sequence is 16 residues long. The ends were cut back, 0 bases at V and 4 bases at J, with 14 bases in the middle. Per the germline V gene, CDR1 is SGHTA and CDR2 is FQGTGA.

As concerns this clone: This same CDR3 is encoded by further DNA sequences in the sample. The J gene is TRBJ2-1, the V gene TRBV9; no clear D. V was trimmed by 0 bases and J by 0 bases, leaving 10 bases between them. Per the germline V gene, CDR1 is SGDLS and CDR2 is YYNGEE. The CDR3 loop spans 16 amino acids. CDR3: CASSVDGGTSYNEQFF. CDR3 nucleotides: TGTGCCAGCAGCGTAGACGGCGGCACCTCCTACAATGAGCAGTTCTTC.

A word on this clone: The sample contains more than one DNA sequence encoding this CDR3. The rearrangement joins TRBV5-4 to TRBJ2-7, with unresolved D. CDR3 length: 12 residues. The V end was cut by 3 bases, the J end by 3 bases, with 7 bases between. Per the germline V gene, CDR1 is SGHNT and CDR2 is YYREEE (reference sequence). The CDR3: CASSSSGYEQYF. The CDR3, as DNA: TGTGCCAGCAGCTCATCAGGCTACGAGCAGTACTTC.

The chain is built from TRBV28 and TRBJ1-1, with D unclear. The V end was cut by 3 bases, the J end by 5 bases, with 7 bases between. CDR3 length: 12 amino acids. CDR1 and CDR2 from the germline V gene are MDHEN and SYDVKM. CDR3 region: CASSFRRTEAFF. CDR3 DNA sequence: TGTGCCAGCAGTTTCCGTAGAACTGAAGCTTTCTTT.

This chain links TRBV5-1 with TRBJ2-7, with TRBD1 matching over 7 bases. Trimming removed 3 bases from V and 2 bases from J; junction bases left unmatched: 11. Germline-derived CDR1 and CDR2 are SGHRS and YFSETQ. This CDR3 is built from 16 residues. CDR3 residues: CASSSEPTGRTYEQYF. DNA for the CDR3: TGCGCCAGCAGCTCAGAACCGACAGGGCGTACCTACGAGCAGTACTTC. Supplemented by reference TRBV5-1 and TRBJ2-7, the full variable domain reads KAGVTQTPRYLIKTRGQQVTLSCSPISGHRSVSWYQQTPGQGLQFLFEYFSETQRNKGNFPGRFSGRQFSNSRSEMNVSTLELGDSALYLCASSSEPTGRTYEQYFGPGTRLTVT.

The chain has TRBV4-1 and TRBJ1-4; D is ambiguous. V was clipped by 1 base and J by 4 bases, with 13 bases between them. Germline CDR1 MGHRA, CDR2 YSYEKL. This CDR3 has 16 amino acids. The CDR3 bases are TGCGCCAGCAGCCAAGGTATAATCCGAGGTAATGAAAAACTGTTTTTT. Translating it yields CASSQGIIRGNEKLFF.

With respect to this clone: The identical CDR3 is also encoded by other nucleotide sequences in the sample. The chain joins TRBV6-5 to TRBJ1-3, with a possible D match to TRBD1 (5 bases). This CDR3 has 14 amino acids. Trimming left V 2 bases short and J 0 bases short, with 5 bases between. Per the germline V gene, CDR1 is MNHEY and CDR2 is SVGAGI. The CDR3 region is CASSYGGSGNTIYF. CDR3 DNA: TGTGCCAGCAGTTACGGGGGCTCTGGAAACACCATATATTTT.

The chain is built from TRBV2 and TRBJ1-5, with a tentative D call TRBD1 (6 bases). This CDR3 spans 16 amino acids. Germline V gene sequence: CDR1 SNHLY, CDR2 FYNNEI. V lost 2 bases, J lost 1 base, and 12 bases lay in between. The DNA of the CDR3 is TGTGCCAGCAGTGAATTGGGGGCTGGGAGCAATCAGCCCCAGCATTTT. Translating it yields CASSELGAGSNQPQHF.

The rearrangement joins TRBV7-6 to TRBJ2-5; D unclear. V gave up 11 bases and J gave up 5 bases, with 21 bases separating them. Germline CDR1 and CDR2: SGHVS and FNYEAQ. This CDR3 has 14 amino acids. CDR3 sequence: CASVDRGLGETQYF. CDR3 nucleotide sequence: TGTGCCTCCGTGGATCGTGGGCTTGGGGAGACCCAGTACTTC.

The rearrangement joins TRBV11-3 to TRBJ2-5; perhaps D is TRBD1 or TRBD2 (5 bases each). The J call is in doubt because the DNA end fits TRBJ2-7 better. Looked up from germline, CDR1 is SGHNT and CDR2 is YENEEA. The CDR3 loop spans 16 amino acids. The CDR3 here is CASSLVPGPARYEQYF. The DNA of the CDR3 is TGTGCCAGCAGCCTTGTACCGGGGCCAGCTAGGTACGAGCAGTACTTC.

This chain connects TRBV11-2 to TRBJ1-2; D ambiguous. From germline, CDR1 is SGHAT and CDR2 FQNNGV. CDR3 length equals 16 residues. The V end lost 1 base, the J end lost 8 bases, and 20 bases lay between the germline ends. The CDR3: CASSLVVSGRGRGYTF. Here the CDR3 DNA reads TGTGCCAGCAGCTTAGTGGTATCTGGACGTGGACGGGGCTACACCTTC.

The chain employs TRBV6-1 and TRBJ2-1; a possible D gene is TRBD2 (6 bases). V lost 6 bases to trimming and J lost 14 bases, with 23 bases between them. The germline V gene has CDR1 MNHNS and CDR2 SASEGT. The CDR3 covers 14 residues. CDR3 coding DNA: TGTGCCAGCAGGATCCTACGGGAGAGCCCACCAGAGTTCTTC. It codes for CASRILRESPPEFF.

This clone was found once. CDR3 sequence: CASSIQGFQPQHF. As DNA, the CDR3 is TGTGCCAGCAGTATACAGGGATTTCAGCCCCAGCATTTT. The chain carries TRBV2 and TRBJ1-5; perhaps TRBD1 as D (6 bases). Trimming removed 5 bases at V and 6 bases at J, with 11 bases between. The germline V gene encodes CDR1 SNHLY and CDR2 FYNNEI. CDR3 size: 13 residues. The full variable domain, its missing parts supplied by reference TRBV2 and TRBJ1-5, is EPEVTQTPSHQVTQMGQEVILRCVPISNHLYFYWYRQILGQKVEFLVSFYNNEISEKSEIFDDQFSVERPDGSNFTLKIRSTKLEDSAMYFCASSIQGFQPQHFGDGTRLSIL.

The chain carries TRBV5-1 and TRBJ2-1, with unresolved D. This CDR3 has 14 residues. CDR1 is SGHRS, CDR2 YFSETQ, per germline. Trimming stripped 3 bases from V and 6 bases from J, with 13 bases between. CDR3 protein: CASSYRLDRNEQFF. In DNA, the CDR3 is TGCGCCAGCAGCTACCGGCTGGATCGCAATGAGCAGTTCTTC.

This chain links TRBV5-6 with TRBJ1-2, with D unresolved. Germline assignment: CDR1 SGHDT and CDR2 YYEEEE. The CDR3 is made up of 12 amino acids. V lost 0 bases and J lost 4, with 4 bases in between. Here the CDR3 reads CASSLELYGYTF. The CDR3 nucleotides read TGTGCCAGCAGCTTGGAACTCTATGGCTACACCTTC.

The rearrangement links TRBV6-5 to TRBJ2-7; 8 nucleotides align to TRBD1. With V trimmed by 0 bases and J by 3 bases, 7 bases remained unmatched. The CDR3 length is 16 residues. CDR1 is MNHEY, CDR2 SVGAGI, per germline. The CDR3 region has the DNA TGTGCCAGCAGTTACTCCAGGACAGGGAAAAACTACGAGCAGTACTTC. Its protein is CASSYSRTGKNYEQYF.

With regard to this clone: Other DNA sequences in this sample translate to the same CDR3. The rearrangement joins TRBV5-4 to TRBJ1-5; unclear D gene. V was cut by 4 bases and J by 1 base, with 6 bases left in between. This CDR3 has 13 amino acids. The V gene's germline CDR1 is SGHNT and CDR2 YYREEE (reference sequence). CDR3 in DNA: TGTGCCAGCAGCCTGGACAGCAATCAGCCCCAGCATTTT. As protein: CASSLDSNQPQHF.

The V and J genes are TRBV11-3 and TRBJ2-5; the match to TRBD2 covers 12 bases. The J call is doubtful: the DNA matches TRBJ2-7 better. There are 15 residues in the CDR3. Germline values: CDR1 SGHNT, CDR2 YENEEA. CDR3 residues: CASSLRTSGTGEQYF. Written as DNA, the CDR3 is TGTGCCAGCAGCTTAAGGACTAGCGGGACTGGCGAGCAGTACTTC.

This chain connects TRBV6-1 to TRBJ2-7; no clear D. In germline, CDR1 is MNHNS, CDR2 SASEGT. The CDR3 loop spans 11 amino acids. V shed 2 bases and J shed 6 bases, with 5 bases lying between them. CDR3 sequence reads: CASSERAEQYF. Here the CDR3 DNA reads TGTGCCAGCAGTGAAAGGGCCGAGCAGTACTTC.

J is TRBJ2-5 and V is TRBV27; 7 nucleotides agree with TRBD2. J was trimmed by 2 bases and V by 9 bases; bases with no gene match: 9. Germline CDR1 and CDR2: MNHEY and SMNVEV (reference sequence). The CDR3 runs to 14 residues. The CDR3 region has the DNA TGTGCCAGTGCCACGGGGGGAGGTCAAGAGACCCAGTACTTC. This gives the protein CASATGGGQETQYF.

CDR3 amino acids: CASRPDGLAVYEQYF. The CDR3, as DNA: TGTGCCAGCAGGCCCGACGGACTAGCGGTATACGAGCAGTACTTC. The gene calls are TRBV28 and TRBJ2-7; TRBD2 matches 10 bases. V shed 6 bases, J shed 4 bases, and the junction held 9 bases outside the gene matches. Germline V lookup: CDR1 MDHEN, CDR2 SYDVKM. The CDR3 consists of 15 residues.